The 27 T cell receptor beta chains given below trace back to one sample, sequenced in a study of post-analysis software for immune sequencing data. Study results and limitations: TRBV5-6, TRBV5-1 and TRBV20-1 belonged to a set of roughly five TRBV segments that were more frequent in patients than controls.

Built from TCR beta cDNA, the libraries had unique molecular identifiers in them. TCRdb independently ran MiXCR on the PCR reads; one entry per CDR3 protein. The table shows approximately 360,000 distinct CDR3 sequences, with 30% to 45% occurring only once. Antigens of these TCRs are unknown. The specimen sequenced was blood. These receptors all come from a girl aged 10-17 years with multiple sclerosis.

This clonotype appeared many times. V usage is TRBV5-1 and J usage is TRBJ2-4; possible D gene TRBD1, 6 bases. The V end lost 0 bases, the J end lost 8 bases, and 15 bases lay between the germline ends. Per the germline V gene, CDR1 is SGHRS and CDR2 is YFSETQ. There are 15 residues in the CDR3. As DNA, the CDR3 is TGCGCCAGCAGCTTGGGAACGGTCAGGACAGACATTCAGTACTTC. It specifies CASSLGTVRTDIQYF.

This sequence joins TRBV12-3 or TRBV12-4 and TRBJ2-6; no firm D call. CDR3 length: 16 residues. V lost 6 bases and J lost 2, with 14 bases in between. The CDR3: CASRSTRFPGANVLTF. The CDR3, as DNA: TGTGCCAGCAGATCCACTCGGTTTCCTGGGGCCAACGTCCTGACTTTC.

This clonotype is a singleton in its sample. The chain has TRBV6-2 or TRBV6-3 and TRBJ2-1, with 12 bases identical to TRBD2. The germline CDR1 and CDR2 sequences are MNHEY and SVGEGT. Trimming took 6 bases from V and 2 from J; bases not matched to a gene: 5. CDR3 length equals 16 residues. Here the CDR3 reads CASSDASGRAYNEQFF. CDR3 coding DNA: TGTGCCAGCAGCGACGCTAGCGGGAGGGCCTACAATGAGCAGTTCTTC.

In its sample, this clonotype was seen many times. The V and J genes are TRBV6-6 and TRBJ1-5; 8 nucleotides line up with TRBD1. In germline, CDR1 is MNHNY, CDR2 SVGAGI (reference sequence). V dropped 4 bases and J dropped 6; count of bases not matched to a gene: 5. The CDR3 sequence is 14 residues long. The CDR3 reads CASSLTGGGQPQHF. The CDR3 nucleotides read TGTGCCAGCAGTTTAACAGGGGGGGGTCAGCCCCAGCATTTT.

Notes on this clonotype: One base away lies a much larger clone, so this may be a sequencing read error. The V gene is TRBV24-1, the J gene TRBJ2-6; 9 bases are a match to TRBD1. J lost 0 bases, V lost 4 bases, and 3 bases had no gene match. The CDR3 spans 17 residues. The V gene's germline CDR1 is KGHDR and CDR2 SFDVKD. The CDR3 DNA is TGTGCCACCAGTGAGGGGACAGGGTGCTCTGGGGCCAACGTCCTGACTTTC. Protein product: CATSEGTGCSGANVLTF.

This chain joins TRBV7-2 and TRBJ1-5; D is uncertain. Germline V lookup: CDR1 SGHTA, CDR2 FQGNSA. This CDR3 contains 13 residues. Trimming shortened V by 5 bases and J by 4 bases, and 9 bases separated the two germline ends. CDR3 coding DNA: TGTGCCAGCAGCCTCCCCGGGAATCAGCCCCAGCATTTT. Protein product: CASSLPGNQPQHF.

This clonotype was counted only a few times. The chain joins TRBV6-4 to TRBJ2-3, with 9 bases matching TRBD2. CDR1 MRHNA and CDR2 SNTAGT come from the germline V gene. The J segment lost 3 bases and the V segment lost 4 bases, leaving 5 bases of the junction unmatched. The CDR3 sequence is 15 residues long. CDR3 residues: CASSVAGARTDTQYF. The CDR3 DNA follows: TGTGCCAGCAGTGTAGCGGGGGCTAGAACAGATACGCAGTATTTT.

This clonotype has a handful of counts. J is TRBJ2-7 and V is TRBV20-1; 14 bases are shared with TRBD2. Losses at the gene ends were 6 bases for V and 9 bases for J; bases not matched to a gene: 13. Germline V gives CDR1 DFQATT, CDR2 SNEGSKA (reference sequence). The CDR3 length is 15 residues. CDR3 sequence (DNA): TGCAGTGCCCGGGGACTAGCGGGGGCCGAGGGAGTGCAGTACTTC. Its translation: CSARGLAGAEGVQYF.

This clonotype was seen a few times. This chain uses TRBV7-2 with TRBJ1-2; D gene uncertain. This CDR3 is built from 15 residues. CDR1 is SGHTA, CDR2 FQGNSA, per germline. V lost 3 bases and J 2 bases, leaving 13 bases between the germline ends. The CDR3 coding sequence is TGTGCCAGCAGCTTCCTCGCGATAGGAAACTATGGCTACACCTTC. It codes for CASSFLAIGNYGYTF.

This clonotype was detected a few times. This chain joins TRBV27 and TRBJ1-6, with D possibly being TRBD1 (5 bases). From germline, CDR1 is MNHEY and CDR2 SMNVEV (reference sequence). V was shortened by 7 bases and J by 10 bases, with 14 bases between the two germline ends. The CDR3 is made up of 13 amino acids. This CDR3 is CASKRGGESPLHF. The CDR3 nucleotides read TGTGCCAGCAAGAGGGGCGGGGAGTCACCCCTCCACTTT.

The chain links TRBV12-3 or TRBV12-4 to TRBJ1-1, with D uncertain. CDR3 size: 13 residues. Between the trimmed V and J ends, which lost 1 base and 1 base, there was a span of 4 bases. The CDR3 DNA reads as TGTGCCAGCAGTTTAGTCTGGAACACTGAAGCTTTCTTT. Translating gives CASSLVWNTEAFF.

The V and J genes are TRBV30 and TRBJ2-1; TRBD2 matches at 10 bases. Germline V CDR1 and CDR2: GTSNPN, SVGIG (reference sequence). With V trimmed by 2 bases and J by 5 bases, 3 bases remained unmatched. There are 14 residues in the CDR3. CDR3 sequence reads: CAWSRTSGDNEQFF. CDR3 bases: TGTGCCTGGAGTAGGACTAGCGGAGACAATGAGCAGTTCTTC.

The chain employs TRBV7-9 and TRBJ2-7, with D unclear. V was shortened by 0 bases and J by 2 bases, with 14 bases between the two germline ends. Germline V gene lookup returns CDR1 SEHNR and CDR2 FQNEAQ (reference sequence). The CDR3 sequence is 16 residues long. The CDR3 DNA reads TGTGCCAGCAGCTTAGCTTATTTGGGGAAGACCTACGAGCAGTACTTC. It is translated as CASSLAYLGKTYEQYF.

The table lists this clonotype with a count of one. The genes are TRBV7-9 and TRBJ1-2; D ambiguous. The V and J ends lost 1 base and 4 bases respectively, with 13 bases between them. This CDR3 has 15 amino acids. From germline, CDR1 is SEHNR and CDR2 FQNEAQ (reference sequence). In DNA form, the CDR3 reads TGTGCCAGCAGCTTAGAAACAGCGGCTTTCTATGGCTACACCTTC. Translated, it gives CASSLETAAFYGYTF.

Here the CDR3 DNA reads TGTGCCAGCAAGAGGACCGGAGGGGGGCCAGGGGATGAGCAGTTCTTC. This translates into CASKRTGGGPGDEQFF. The chain uses TRBV6-1 and TRBJ2-1, with D possibly called TRBD1 or TRBD2 (6 bases each). CDR3 length equals 16 residues. Trimming took off 7 bases at V and 8 bases at J, with 24 bases between the two ends. CDR1 is MNHNS, CDR2 SASEGT, per germline.

CDR3 DNA sequence: TGCGCCAGCAGGGATATCTACGAGCAGTACTTC. The encoded protein is CASRDIYEQYF. The chain links TRBV5-1 to TRBJ2-7; D ambiguous. V dropped 5 bases and J dropped 3 bases, with 6 bases sitting between them. CDR3 length equals 11 residues. CDR1 and CDR2 from the germline V gene are SGHRS and YFSETQ.

V gene TRBV4-3 combines with J gene TRBJ2-7; TRBD1 aligns across 7 bases. This CDR3 has 17 residues. From germline, CDR1 is LGHNA and CDR2 YSLEER. The V and J ends lost 0 bases and 1 base, in that order; junction bases with no gene match: 9. CDR3 in DNA: TGCGCCAGCAGCCAAGATATGACAGGGAATCCGTCCTACGAGCAGTACTTC. Protein product: CASSQDMTGNPSYEQYF.

This clonotype was counted at least ten times. The chain couples TRBV3-1 to TRBJ2-3, with 8 bases lining up with TRBD1. Germline V lookup: CDR1 LGHDT, CDR2 YNNKEL (reference sequence). The junction had 6 bases not matched to a gene; V was cut back by 1 base and J by 3 bases. The CDR3 runs to 16 residues. The CDR3 DNA follows: TGTGCCAGCAGCCAAGGCCCACAGGGGGGAACAGATACGCAGTATTTT. Its protein is CASSQGPQGGTDTQYF.

V gene TRBV7-8 combines with J gene TRBJ1-1; D remains unclear. V was shortened by 1 base and J by 6 bases, with 12 bases between the two germline ends. The germline V gene encodes CDR1 SGHVS and CDR2 FQNEAQ. This CDR3 spans 14 amino acids. In DNA form, the CDR3 reads TGTGCCAGCAGCTTAGAACCTAGGTCCCCTGAAGCTTTCTTT. Its translation: CASSLEPRSPEAFF.

The rearrangement joins TRBV12-3 or TRBV12-4 to TRBJ1-1; D not resolved. The CDR3 extends over 14 amino acids. V was pared by 2 bases and J by 5 bases, with 12 bases between. The CDR3 loop reads CASSLWPFGTEAFF. CDR3 bases: TGTGCCAGCAGTTTATGGCCCTTTGGGACTGAAGCTTTCTTT.

J is TRBJ1-3 and V is TRBV4-1; weak D call: TRBD1 (5 bases). Germline CDR1 reads MGHRA; CDR2 reads YSYEKL. Trimming removed 5 bases from V and 4 bases from J, with 15 bases in between. The CDR3 is 15 residues long. In DNA form, the CDR3 reads TGCGCCAGCAGCAGGGGCCTCATCGGCGGAAACACCATATATTTT. Protein sequence: CASSRGLIGGNTIYF.

The gene calls are TRBV3-1 and TRBJ2-7; maybe TRBD1 (5 bases). From germline, CDR1 is LGHDT and CDR2 YNNKEL (reference sequence). V was cut by 0 bases and J by 0 bases, with 9 bases left in between. This CDR3 has 15 amino acids. The CDR3 bases are TGTGCCAGCAGCCAAGATAGGGGTACCTCCTACGAGCAGTACTTC. It translates to CASSQDRGTSYEQYF.

This chain links TRBV7-9 with TRBJ2-5; D is perhaps TRBD1 or TRBD2 (5 bases each). Germline-derived CDR1 and CDR2 are SEHNR and FQNEAQ (reference sequence). V was cut by 5 bases and J by 0 bases, with 13 bases left in between. The CDR3 length is 15 residues. The DNA for the CDR3 is TGTGCCAGCAGCCCGACGGGACGCGACCAAGAGACCCAGTACTTC. Amino acid sequence: CASSPTGRDQETQYF.

This clonotype has more than one count but fewer than ten. The V gene is TRBV29-1, the J gene TRBJ2-1, with 10 positions matching TRBD1. Germline V lookup: CDR1 SQVTM, CDR2 ANQGSEA. The CDR3 totals 14 residues. V gave up 6 bases and J gave up 4 bases; unmatched junction bases: 6. The CDR3 protein is CSVKRDRGYNEQFF. The DNA of the CDR3 is TGCAGCGTGAAGAGGGACAGGGGATACAATGAGCAGTTCTTC.

To note about this clonotype: Sequence at one end of the junction differs from germline and may be a read error. This rearrangement joins TRBV4-2 to TRBJ2-4, with 9 bases that match TRBD1. CDR1 is LGHNA and CDR2 is YNFKEQ in the germline V gene. The length of the CDR3 is 17 residues. The CDR3 protein is CAGSQDRGQGAKNIQYF. CDR3 bases: TGTGCCGGCAGCCAAGATCGAGGACAGGGGGCCAAAAACATTCAGTACTTC.

At least ten counts were recorded for this clonotype. The CDR3 DNA is TGCAGTGCCCAGACTCCCCTGGCGGAGACCCAGTACTTC. Protein sequence: CSAQTPLAETQYF. V gene TRBV20-1 combines with J gene TRBJ2-5; D call uncertain. CDR1 and CDR2 from the germline V gene are DFQATT and SNEGSKA (reference sequence). V shed 6 bases and J shed 5 bases, with 16 bases lying between them. The CDR3 is 13 residues long.

The chain's CDR3 is CSARSEGSTFGDEQFF. In nucleotides, the CDR3 is TGCAGTGCACGTAGTGAGGGGAGCACGTTTGGAGATGAGCAGTTCTTC. The chain has TRBV20-1 and TRBJ2-1, with D possibly being TRBD1 or TRBD2 (5 bases each). Germline V gene sequence: CDR1 DFQATT, CDR2 SNEGSKA (reference sequence). This CDR3 has 16 amino acids. V lost 6 bases and J lost 8, with 26 bases in between.